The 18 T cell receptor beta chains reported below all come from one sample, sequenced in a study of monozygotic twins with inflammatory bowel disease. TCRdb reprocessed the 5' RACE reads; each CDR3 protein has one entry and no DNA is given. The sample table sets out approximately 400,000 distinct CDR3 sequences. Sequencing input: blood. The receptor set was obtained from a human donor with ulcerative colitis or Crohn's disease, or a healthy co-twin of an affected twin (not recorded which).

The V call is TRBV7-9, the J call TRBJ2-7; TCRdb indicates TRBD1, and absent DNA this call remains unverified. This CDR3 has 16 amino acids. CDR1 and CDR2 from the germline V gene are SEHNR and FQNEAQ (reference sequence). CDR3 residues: CASSLAGRGSEDEQYF.

The CDR3: CASKGGGVETQYF. The gene calls are TRBV27 and TRBJ2-5; the D call from TCRdb, TRBD1, cannot be confirmed without DNA. This CDR3 contains 13 residues. The germline V gene encodes CDR1 MNHEY and CDR2 SMNVEV (reference sequence).

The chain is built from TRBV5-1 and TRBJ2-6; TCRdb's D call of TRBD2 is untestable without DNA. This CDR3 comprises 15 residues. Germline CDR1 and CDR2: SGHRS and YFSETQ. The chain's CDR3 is CASSPPVAGANVLTF.

This CDR3 reads CASTGSNQPQHF. V and J are TRBV28 and TRBJ1-5. CDR3 size: 12 residues. Germline CDR1 MDHEN, CDR2 SYDVKM.

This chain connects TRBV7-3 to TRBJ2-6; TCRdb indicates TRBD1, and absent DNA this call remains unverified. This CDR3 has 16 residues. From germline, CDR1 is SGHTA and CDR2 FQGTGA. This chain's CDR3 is CASSLYGGPGANVLTF.

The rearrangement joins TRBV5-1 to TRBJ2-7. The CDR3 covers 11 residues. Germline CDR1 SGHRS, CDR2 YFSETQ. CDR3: CASSSISEQYF.

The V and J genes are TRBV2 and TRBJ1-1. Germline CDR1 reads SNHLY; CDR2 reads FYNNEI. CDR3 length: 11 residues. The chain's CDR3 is CASSIETEAFF.

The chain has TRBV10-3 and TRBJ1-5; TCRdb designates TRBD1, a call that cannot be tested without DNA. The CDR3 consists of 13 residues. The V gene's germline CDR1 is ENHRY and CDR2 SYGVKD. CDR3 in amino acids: CAIGTGRDQPQHF.

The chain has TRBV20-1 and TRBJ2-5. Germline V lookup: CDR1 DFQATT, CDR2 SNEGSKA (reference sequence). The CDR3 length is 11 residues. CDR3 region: CSARAQETQYF.

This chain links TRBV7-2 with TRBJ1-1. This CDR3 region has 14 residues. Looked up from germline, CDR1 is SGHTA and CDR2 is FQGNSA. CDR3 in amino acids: CASLRTPMNTEAFF.

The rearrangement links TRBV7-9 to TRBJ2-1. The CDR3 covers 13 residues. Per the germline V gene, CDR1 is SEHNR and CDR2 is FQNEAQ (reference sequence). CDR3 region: CASSGGLYNEQFF.

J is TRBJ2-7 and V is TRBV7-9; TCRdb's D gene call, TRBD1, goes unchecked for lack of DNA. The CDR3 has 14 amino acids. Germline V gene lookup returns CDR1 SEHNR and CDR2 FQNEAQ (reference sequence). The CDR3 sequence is CASNSRGRDHEQYF.

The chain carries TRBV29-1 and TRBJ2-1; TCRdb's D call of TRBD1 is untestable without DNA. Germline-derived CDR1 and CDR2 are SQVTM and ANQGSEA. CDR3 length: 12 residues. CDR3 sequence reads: CSVDRVSNEQFF.

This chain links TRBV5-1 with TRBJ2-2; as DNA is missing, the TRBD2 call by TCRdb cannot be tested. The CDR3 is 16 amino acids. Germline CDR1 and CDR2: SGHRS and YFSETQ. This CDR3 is CASSQLRLVNAGELFF. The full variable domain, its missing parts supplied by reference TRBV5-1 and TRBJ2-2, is KAGVTQTPRYLIKTRGQQVTLSCSPISGHRSVSWYQQTPGQGLQFLFEYFSETQRNKGNFPGRFSGRQFSNSRSEMNVSTLELGDSALYLCASSQLRLVNAGELFFGEGSRLTVL.

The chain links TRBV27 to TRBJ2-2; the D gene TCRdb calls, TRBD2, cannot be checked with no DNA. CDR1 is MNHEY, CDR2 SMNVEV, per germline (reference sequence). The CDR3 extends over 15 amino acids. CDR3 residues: CASSQTGPSTGELFF.

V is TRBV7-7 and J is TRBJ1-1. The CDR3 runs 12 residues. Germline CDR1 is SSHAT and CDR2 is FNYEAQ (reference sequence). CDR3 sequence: CASSFGLAEAFF.

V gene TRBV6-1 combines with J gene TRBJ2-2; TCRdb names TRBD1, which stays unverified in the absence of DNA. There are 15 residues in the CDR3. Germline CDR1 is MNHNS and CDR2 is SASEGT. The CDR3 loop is CASSLPVGYTGELFF.

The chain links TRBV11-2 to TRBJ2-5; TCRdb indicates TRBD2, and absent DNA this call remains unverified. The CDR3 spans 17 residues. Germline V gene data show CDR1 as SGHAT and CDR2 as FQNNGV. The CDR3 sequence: CASSPRSIWTSEETQYF.